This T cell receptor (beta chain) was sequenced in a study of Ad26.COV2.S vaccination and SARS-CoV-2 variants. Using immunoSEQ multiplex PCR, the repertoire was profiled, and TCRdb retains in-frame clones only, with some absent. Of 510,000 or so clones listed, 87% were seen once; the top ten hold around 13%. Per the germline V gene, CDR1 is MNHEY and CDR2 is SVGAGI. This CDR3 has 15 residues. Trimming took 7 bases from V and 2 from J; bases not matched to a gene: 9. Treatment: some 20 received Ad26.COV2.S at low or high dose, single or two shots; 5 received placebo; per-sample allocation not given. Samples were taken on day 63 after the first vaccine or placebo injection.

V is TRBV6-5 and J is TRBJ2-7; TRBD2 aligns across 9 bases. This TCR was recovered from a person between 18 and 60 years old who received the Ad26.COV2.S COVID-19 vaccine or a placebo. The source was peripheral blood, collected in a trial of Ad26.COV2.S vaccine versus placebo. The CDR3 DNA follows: TGTGCCAGCAAAGCGGCAGCGGGAGGCCCCTACGAGCAGTACTTC. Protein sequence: CASKAAAGGPYEQYF.